What follows are 3 T cell receptor beta chains derived from one specimen sequenced in a study of CD8 T cells in ankylosing spondylitis. Points from the study as a whole: What seemed typical of ankylosing spondylitis blood was a TCR beta motif built from roughly eight highly homologous variants.

MiXCR was run by TCRdb on the 5' RACE reads, yielding one entry per CDR3 protein. Seen here are roughly 450,000 distinct CDR3 sequences, 25% to 30% observed once, and the top ten hold 0.89%. These receptors have no known antigen. Sequencing was done on a sample of blood, either unsorted or a sorted T cell fraction (not recorded which). Receptors originate from a male donor with ankylosing spondylitis.

The CDR3 DNA reads as TGTGCCAGCAGCAGACACCCCGCGCTGTCTGGAAACACCATATATTTT. Its protein is CASSRHPALSGNTIYF. The chain links TRBV12-3 or TRBV12-4 to TRBJ1-3, with D unclear. V was shortened by 6 bases and J by 1 base, with 16 bases between the two germline ends. CDR3 size: 16 residues.

The table lists this clonotype with a few counts. The chain recombines TRBV10-3 with TRBJ2-1; D is uncertain. The V end lost 2 bases, the J end lost 8 bases, and 10 bases lay between the germline ends. CDR3 length: 13 residues. Per the germline V gene, CDR1 is ENHRY and CDR2 is SYGVKD. The CDR3: CAISEGALDEQFF. In DNA form, the CDR3 reads TGTGCCATCAGTGAGGGTGCATTGGATGAGCAGTTCTTC.

The chain employs TRBV25-1 and TRBJ2-5, with D perhaps assigned TRBD1 or TRBD2 (6 bases each). The CDR3 is 15 amino acids. The V end was cut by 2 bases, the J end by 4 bases, with 14 bases between. Germline CDR1 reads MGHDK; CDR2 reads SYGVNS. The CDR3 region has the DNA TGTGCCAGCAGTGAACCTCGTGAGGGGGGAGAGACCCAGTACTTC. This codes for CASSEPREGGETQYF. Supplemented by reference TRBV25-1 and TRBJ2-5, the full variable domain reads EADIYQTPRYLVIGTGKKITLECSQTMGHDKMYWYQQDPGMELHLIHYSYGVNSTEKGDLSSESTVSRIRTEHFPLTLESARPSHTSQYLCASSEPREGGETQYFGPGTRLLVL.